This TCR beta chain was identified in a study of long-term antiretroviral therapy in people with HIV. Sampling of each donor yielded at least one pre-ART PBMC sample and at least two post-ART PBMC samples. Among participants with HIV, every one received treatment in the United States. Running of the v3.0 immunoSEQ assay took place at survey level. Data came from immunoSEQ multiplex PCR; TCRdb stores just in-frame clones and leaves some out. The table has about 14,000 clones, approximately 86% seen once. CDR1 LGHNA and CDR2 YNFKEQ come from the germline V gene. The CDR3 has 15 amino acids. The ends were cut back, 1 base at V and 9 bases at J, with 16 bases in the middle. This clone was observed a handful of times.

This chain connects TRBV4-2 to TRBJ2-1; TRBD2 is a possible D gene (5 bases). Sequenced material: unsorted PBMCs, taken 6.2 years after starting antiretroviral therapy. The TCR originated in a man in his forties with HIV. CDR3 region: CASSQVEGSAGEQFF. The CDR3 DNA sequence: TGTGCCAGCAGCCAAGTTGAAGGGAGCGCAGGTGAGCAGTTCTTC.